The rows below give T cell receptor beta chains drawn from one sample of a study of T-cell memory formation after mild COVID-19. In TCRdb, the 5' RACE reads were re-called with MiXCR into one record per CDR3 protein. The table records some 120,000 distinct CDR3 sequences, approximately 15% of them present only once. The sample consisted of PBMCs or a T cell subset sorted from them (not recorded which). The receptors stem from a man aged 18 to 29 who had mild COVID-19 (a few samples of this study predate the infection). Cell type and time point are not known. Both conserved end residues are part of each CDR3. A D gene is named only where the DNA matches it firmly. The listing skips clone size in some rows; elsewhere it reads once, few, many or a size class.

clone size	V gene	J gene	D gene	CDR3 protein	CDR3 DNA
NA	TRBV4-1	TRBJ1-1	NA	CASSSAATEAFF	TGCGCCAGCAGCTCGGCGGCCACTGAAGCTTTCTTT
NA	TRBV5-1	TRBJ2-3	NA	CASSLARGAADTQYF	TGCGCCAGCAGCTTGGCCCGTGGGGCGGCAGATACGCAGTATTTT
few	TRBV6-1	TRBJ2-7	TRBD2	CASSGGAGVFGSEQYF	TGTGCCAGCAGCGGGGGGGCCGGTGTTTTCGGAAGCGAGCAGTACTTC
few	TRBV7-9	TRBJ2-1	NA	CASSMRIGWVSQFF	TGTGCCAGCAGCATGCGGATTGGCTGGGTTTCGCAGTTCTTC
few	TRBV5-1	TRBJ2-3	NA	CASSLRGDGDTQYF	TGCGCCAGCAGCTTGCGAGGGGATGGGGATACGCAGTATTTT
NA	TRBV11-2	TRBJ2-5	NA	CASSGGHQETQYF	TGTGCCAGCAGTGGGGGACACCAAGAGACCCAGTACTTC
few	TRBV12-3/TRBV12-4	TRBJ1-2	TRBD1	CASTADRGRSYTF	TGTGCCAGCACCGCGGACAGGGGAAGGAGCTACACCTTC
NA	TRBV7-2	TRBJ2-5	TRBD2	CATRRLAGMGTQYF	TGTGCCACCCGGAGACTAGCGGGGATGGGGACCCAGTACTTC
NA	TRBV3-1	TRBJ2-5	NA	CASSRQTGWGETQYF	TGTGCCAGCAGCCGACAGACAGGCTGGGGGGAGACCCAGTACTTC
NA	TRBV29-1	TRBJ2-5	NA	CSVAPQTGLQETQYF	TGCAGCGTTGCCCCGCAAACAGGACTCCAAGAGACCCAGTACTTC
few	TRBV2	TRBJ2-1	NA	CASSERGANEQFF	TGTGCCAGCAGTGAGAGGGGGGCCAATGAGCAGTTCTTC
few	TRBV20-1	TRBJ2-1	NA	CSARDGGRTYNEQFF	TGCAGTGCTAGAGATGGGGGGCGGACCTACAATGAGCAGTTCTTC
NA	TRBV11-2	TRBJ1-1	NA	CASRTGRVGTEAFF	TGTGCCAGCAGGACTGGCCGAGTCGGGACTGAAGCTTTCTTT
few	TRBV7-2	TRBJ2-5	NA	CASSSGGGQETQYF	TGTGCCAGCAGCTCCGGGGGGGGACAGGAGACCCAGTACTTC
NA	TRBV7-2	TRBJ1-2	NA	CASSFAGTRQGYGYTF	TGTGCCAGCAGCTTCGCGGGGACACGCCAAGGCTATGGCTACACCTTC
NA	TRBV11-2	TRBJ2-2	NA	CASSLTQGRAGELFF	TGTGCCAGCAGCTTAACGCAGGGGCGCGCCGGGGAGCTGTTTTTT
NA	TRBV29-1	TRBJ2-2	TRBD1	CSVPGQGTGELFF	TGCAGCGTGCCGGGACAGGGAACCGGGGAGCTGTTTTTT
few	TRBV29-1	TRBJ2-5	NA	CSMWGGARETQYF	TGCAGCATGTGGGGCGGGGCGCGAGAGACCCAGTACTTC
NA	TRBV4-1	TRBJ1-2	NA	CASSPRGDPYGYTF	TGCGCCAGCAGCCCAAGGGGGGACCCCTATGGCTACACCTTC
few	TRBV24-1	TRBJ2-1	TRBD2	CATSRAGDLYNEQFF	TGTGCCACCAGTAGAGCGGGGGACCTCTACAATGAGCAGTTCTTC
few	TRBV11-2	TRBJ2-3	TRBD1	CASSSQGDTQYF	TGTGCCAGCAGCTCACAGGGGGATACGCAGTATTTT
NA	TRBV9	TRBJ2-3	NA	CASSATGIADTQYF	TGTGCCAGCAGCGCAACAGGGATCGCAGATACGCAGTATTTT
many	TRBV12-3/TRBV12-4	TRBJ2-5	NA	CASSSRETQYF	TGTGCCAGCAGTTCCCGGGAGACCCAGTACTTC
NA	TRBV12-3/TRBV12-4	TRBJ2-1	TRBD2	CASSFSLAECNEQFF	TGTGCCAGCAGTTTCAGCCTAGCGGAATGCAATGAGCAGTTCTTC
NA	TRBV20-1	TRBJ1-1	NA	CSARRGAKDTEAFF	TGCAGTGCTAGGCGTGGGGCTAAGGACACTGAAGCTTTCTTT
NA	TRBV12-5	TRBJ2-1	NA	CASGLVLWGSSYNEQFF	TGTGCTAGTGGTTTGGTACTTTGGGGGAGCTCCTACAATGAGCAGTTCTTC
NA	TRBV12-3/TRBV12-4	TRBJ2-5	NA	CASLSDTGIRETQYF	TGTGCCAGCCTTTCGGATACGGGAATTCGGGAGACCCAGTACTTC
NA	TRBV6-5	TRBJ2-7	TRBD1	CASSRQGVGVNYEQYF	TGTGCCAGCAGTCGACAGGGGGTAGGTGTAAACTACGAGCAGTACTTC
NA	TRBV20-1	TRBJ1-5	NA	CSATPGLNQPQHF	TGCAGTGCTACACCGGGACTTAATCAGCCCCAGCATTTT
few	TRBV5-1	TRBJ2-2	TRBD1	CASSPSTGGSGELFF	TGCGCCAGCAGCCCCTCGACAGGGGGATCCGGGGAGCTGTTTTTT
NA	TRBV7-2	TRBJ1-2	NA	CASSVQGERGYTF	TGTGCCAGCAGCGTACAGGGTGAAAGGGGCTACACCTTC
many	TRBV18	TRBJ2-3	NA	CASSPPEGVDTQYF	TGTGCCAGCTCACCACCCGAGGGGGTAGATACGCAGTATTTT
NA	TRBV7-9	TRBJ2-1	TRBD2	CAGTSGDVLGQFF	TGTGCCGGGACTAGCGGGGACGTTTTGGGGCAGTTCTTC
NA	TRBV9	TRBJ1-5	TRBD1	CASSGQGSINQPQHF	TGTGCCAGCAGCGGACAGGGGTCGATTAATCAGCCCCAGCATTTT
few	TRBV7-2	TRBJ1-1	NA	CASSWRQNTEAFF	TGTGCCAGCAGCTGGCGACAGAACACTGAAGCTTTCTTT
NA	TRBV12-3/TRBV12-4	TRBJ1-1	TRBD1	CASSSDRVRAEAFF	TGTGCCAGCAGCTCCGACAGGGTTCGCGCTGAAGCTTTCTTT
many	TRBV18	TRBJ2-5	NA	CASSPQKRETQYF	TGTGCCAGCTCACCACAAAAAAGAGAGACCCAGTACTTC
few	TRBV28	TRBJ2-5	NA	CASSSSGAYDQETQYF	TGTGCCAGCAGTTCATCGGGGGCCTACGACCAAGAGACCCAGTACTTC
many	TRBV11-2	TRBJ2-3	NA	CASSLVRGGIGTADTQYF	TGTGCCAGCAGCTTAGTTCGCGGGGGCATAGGGACCGCAGATACGCAGTATTTT
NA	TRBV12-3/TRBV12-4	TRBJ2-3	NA	CANGHVGITDTQYF	TGTGCTAATGGACATGTGGGGATCACAGATACGCAGTATTTT
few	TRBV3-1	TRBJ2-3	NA	CASSQEGPGSTDTQYF	TGTGCCAGCAGCCAAGAGGGACCCGGAAGCACAGATACGCAGTATTTT